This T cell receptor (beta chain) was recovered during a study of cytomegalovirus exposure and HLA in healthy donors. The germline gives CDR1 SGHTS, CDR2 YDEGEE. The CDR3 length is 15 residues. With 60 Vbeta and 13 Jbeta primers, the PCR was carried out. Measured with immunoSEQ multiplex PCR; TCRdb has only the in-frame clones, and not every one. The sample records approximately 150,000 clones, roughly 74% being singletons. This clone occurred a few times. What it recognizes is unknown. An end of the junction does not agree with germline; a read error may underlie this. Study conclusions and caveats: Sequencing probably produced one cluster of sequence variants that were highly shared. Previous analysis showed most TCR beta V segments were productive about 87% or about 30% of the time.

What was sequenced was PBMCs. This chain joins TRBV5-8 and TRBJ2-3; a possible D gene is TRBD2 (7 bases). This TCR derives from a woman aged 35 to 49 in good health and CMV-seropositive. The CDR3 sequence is CASSHRGGSTDTQYF. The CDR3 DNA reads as TGTGCCAGCAGCCATAGGGGGGGGAGCACGGATACGCAGTATTTT.